Shown below are 30 T cell receptor beta chains from a single sample sequenced in a study of cytomegalovirus exposure and HLA in healthy donors. PCR employed 60 Vbeta and 13 Jbeta primers. Here immunoSEQ multiplex PCR was the method, and the copy in TCRdb shows in-frame clones only, minus some. The data show about 140,000 clones, with about 77% seen just once and around 1.5% held by the top ten. Sequenced material: PBMCs. The receptors shown here come from a female donor in good health and CMV-seronegative.

This sequence joins TRBV5-1 and TRBJ1-1, with a tentative D call TRBD1 (5 bases). Germline CDR1 SGHRS, CDR2 YFSETQ. This CDR3 is built from 12 residues. Trimming removed 4 bases at V and 7 bases at J, with 11 bases between. CDR3 sequence reads: CASSRDGGEAFF. The CDR3 DNA reads TGCGCCAGCAGCCGGGACGGGGGTGAAGCTTTCTTT.

V gene TRBV23-1 combines with J gene TRBJ1-1; tentatively, D is TRBD1 (5 bases). TRBV23-1 is noted as an ORF with a role that remains uncertain. With 4 bases removed from V and 11 bases from J, the gap between germline ends came to 11 bases. The CDR3 contains 11 residues. The CDR3, as DNA: TGCGCCAGCAGTCGGGGGGGAGGGGCTTTCTTT. Translating gives CASSRGGGAFF.

The rearrangement uses TRBV11-2 and TRBJ1-3, with 7 positions matching TRBD1. V lost 2 bases, J lost 0 bases, and 4 bases stayed unmatched. This CDR3 is 16 amino acids long. Germline CDR1 SGHAT, CDR2 FQNNGV. The CDR3 DNA is TGTGCCAGCAGCTTACGGGACAGTATCTCTGGAAACACCATATATTTT. The encoded protein is CASSLRDSISGNTIYF.

V usage is TRBV28 and J usage is TRBJ2-7, with D perhaps matching TRBD1 (5 bases). The CDR3 sequence is 12 residues long. CDR1 is MDHEN, CDR2 SYDVKM, per germline. V lost 6 bases, J lost 4 bases, and 10 bases lay in between. CDR3 DNA sequence: TGTGCCAGCAGCTATGACAGATACGAGCAGTACTTC. It is translated as CASSYDRYEQYF.

The V call is TRBV7-6, the J call TRBJ2-5, with 9 bases that match TRBD1. Germline values: CDR1 SGHVS, CDR2 FNYEAQ. This CDR3 comprises 15 residues. V shed 5 bases and J 6 bases; nucleotides not matched to a gene: 10. The CDR3 DNA is TGTGCCAGCAGCGGAGGGACAGGGAGTAAACAGACCCAGTACTTC. It translates to CASSGGTGSKQTQYF.

The chain links TRBV30 to TRBJ2-7; 8 bases map to TRBD2. This CDR3 is built from 15 residues. CDR1 is GTSNPN, CDR2 SVGIG, per germline (reference sequence). Germline trimming cut 2 bases from V and 1 base from J; bases unmatched to any gene: 7. The CDR3 sequence: CAWSIWLAGSYEQYF. The CDR3 nucleotides are TGTGCCTGGAGTATTTGGCTAGCGGGTTCCTACGAGCAGTACTTC.

This clone was recorded a few times. The chain carries TRBV28 and TRBJ2-2; TRBD1 matches at 9 bases. The V and J ends lost 1 base and 6 bases, in that order; junction bases with no gene match: 6. In germline, CDR1 is MDHEN, CDR2 SYDVKM. The CDR3 sequence is 16 residues long. CDR3 in DNA: TGTGCCAGCAGTTTATTGGGGACAGGGCGGGCCGGGGAGCTGTTTTTT. Protein: CASSLLGTGRAGELFF.

The table lists this clone with a few counts. The CDR3 coding sequence is TGTGCCAGCAGTTCCGGGAGGAACACTGAAGCTTTCTTT. The encoded protein is CASSSGRNTEAFF. The chain links TRBV6-5 to TRBJ1-1; D uncertain. This CDR3 is built from 13 residues. The germline V and J ends were trimmed by 4 bases and 1 base, with 7 bases remaining between them. CDR1 is MNHEY, CDR2 SVGAGI, per germline.

The CDR3 sequence: CASIVGQGETFF. DNA for the CDR3: TGTGCCAGCATTGTGGGACAGGGCGAAACTTTCTTT. The chain uses TRBV6-1 and TRBJ1-1, with 9 bases lining up with TRBD1. Looked up from germline, CDR1 is MNHNS and CDR2 is SASEGT. This CDR3 contains 12 residues. Trimming cost V 7 bases and J 12 bases; bases outside gene matches: 9.

CDR3 amino acids: CASSSMTSGTPGELFF. CDR3 in DNA: TGTGCCAGCAGCTCTATGACTAGCGGGACGCCCGGGGAGCTGTTTTTT. This chain links TRBV7-3 with TRBJ2-2; 11 bases agree with TRBD2. The germline V gene encodes CDR1 SGHTA and CDR2 FQGTGA. The ends lost 4 bases at V and 6 bases at J; junction bases unmatched: 7. The CDR3 is 16 amino acids.

The chain combines TRBV10-3 with TRBJ2-1; TRBD2 matches 11 bases. The CDR3 length is 17 residues. The V gene's germline CDR1 is ENHRY and CDR2 SYGVKD. V was clipped by 6 bases and J by 5 bases; unmatched bases: 12. The CDR3 sequence is CAIRPNPGLAENNEQFF. CDR3 bases: TGTGCCATCAGACCCAATCCGGGACTAGCGGAGAACAATGAGCAGTTCTTC.

On this clone: A read error may produce the germline difference seen at one junction end. The sample holds other DNA sequences that translate to the same CDR3. V and J are TRBV10-3 and TRBJ1-2, with 10 bases identical to TRBD1. Germline-derived CDR1 and CDR2 are ENHRY and SYGVKD. CDR3 length: 13 amino acids. CDR3 DNA: TGTGCCATCAGTACCGGGACAGGGGCTGGCTATACCTTC. This codes for CAISTGTGAGYTF.

The chain has TRBV10-3 and TRBJ1-1; 12 positions agree with TRBD1. Germline loops: CDR1 ENHRY, CDR2 SYGVKD. The CDR3 consists of 15 residues. V was clipped by 9 bases and J by 8 bases; unmatched bases: 13. The CDR3 reads CAMSGGDRGRREAFF. CDR3 DNA sequence: TGTGCCATGTCCGGAGGGGACAGGGGGCGAAGGGAAGCTTTCTTT.

The rearrangement joins TRBV25-1 to TRBJ1-3; D remains ambiguous. With 0 bases removed from V and 4 bases from J, the gap between germline ends came to 13 bases. Germline V gives CDR1 MGHDK, CDR2 SYGVNS. The CDR3 consists of 16 residues. The CDR3 DNA reads TGTGCCAGCAGTGAATATAGACGAGGGAGCGGAAACACCATATATTTT. Amino acids: CASSEYRRGSGNTIYF.

The chain joins TRBV5-1 to TRBJ2-5, with 8 nucleotides matching TRBD2. Unmatched junction bases numbered 17, after V lost 2 bases and J lost 2 bases. The CDR3 is made up of 19 amino acids. Germline-derived CDR1 and CDR2 are SGHRS and YFSETQ. DNA for the CDR3: TGCGCCAGCAGCTTCGGAACTAGCGGAGGCCTTACATTTCAAGAGACCCAGTACTTC. Translation gives CASSFGTSGGLTFQETQYF.

This clone has only one observation. The chain employs TRBV6-5 and TRBJ1-4, with D hard to call. The CDR3 totals 15 residues. The V gene lost 7 bases and the J gene lost 4 bases, with 16 bases spanning the gap. Germline CDR1 is MNHEY and CDR2 is SVGAGI. CDR3 region: CASKGNSVLNEKLFF. In DNA form, the CDR3 reads TGTGCCAGCAAAGGGAATAGCGTACTTAATGAAAAACTGTTTTTT.

The chain links TRBV6-1 to TRBJ1-6, with TRBD1 as a possible D gene (6 bases). Germline V CDR1 and CDR2: MNHNS, SASEGT. The V and J ends lost 6 bases and 7 bases respectively, with 13 bases between them. CDR3 length: 14 residues. The CDR3: CASRQTGSNSPLHF. In DNA, the CDR3 is TGTGCCAGCAGACAGACAGGTTCCAATTCACCCCTCCACTTT.

The rearrangement uses TRBV11-2 and TRBJ2-3, with 7 bases identical to TRBD2. V was pared by 5 bases and J by 6 bases, with 14 bases of the junction left unmatched. Germline V lookup: CDR1 SGHAT, CDR2 FQNNGV. The CDR3 length is 16 residues. CDR3 nucleotides: TGTGCCAGCAGCCCTCGGGGGGAAGGGGCGGTTGATACGCAGTATTTT. Translation: CASSPRGEGAVDTQYF. Full variable domain (outside the CDR3, taken from reference TRBV11-2 and TRBJ2-3): EAGVAQSPRYKIIEKRQSVAFWCNPISGHATLYWYQQILGQGPKLLIQFQNNGVVDDSQLPKDRFSAERLKGVDSTLKIQPAKLEDSAVYLCASSPRGEGAVDTQYFGPGTRLTVL.

This CDR3 reads CASSSDRGVINEQFF. The CDR3 coding sequence is TGTGCCAGCAGCTCCGACAGGGGAGTAATCAATGAGCAGTTCTTC. This chain connects TRBV7-9 to TRBJ2-1; 8 bases are shared with TRBD1. Germline CDR1 and CDR2: SEHNR and FQNEAQ (reference sequence). The CDR3 has 15 amino acids. V gave up 4 bases and J gave up 6 bases; unmatched junction bases: 8. Full variable domain (remainder filled in from reference TRBV7-9 and TRBJ2-1): DTGVSQNPRHKITKRGQNVTFRCDPISEHNRLYWYRQTLGQGPEFLTYFQNEAQLEKSRLLSDRFSAERPKGSFSTLEIQRTEQGDSAMYLCASSSDRGVINEQFFGPGTRLTVL.

The genes are TRBV28 and TRBJ1-3; 8 bases agree with TRBD1. The V and J ends lost 5 bases and 0 bases, in that order; junction bases with no gene match: 15. This CDR3 comprises 19 residues. The germline V gene has CDR1 MDHEN and CDR2 SYDVKM. CDR3 coding DNA: TGTGCCAGCAGTCCTCTCGACCAGACAGGGGACGCCTCTGGAAACACCATATATTTT. The encoded protein is CASSPLDQTGDASGNTIYF.

The chain combines TRBV10-3 with TRBJ1-2; 7 nucleotides line up with TRBD1. Germline CDR1 ENHRY, CDR2 SYGVKD. The CDR3 covers 13 residues. V lost 7 bases to trimming and J lost 6 bases; unmatched junction nucleotides: 8. CDR3 sequence reads: CAITLTGEDGYTF. The DNA for the CDR3 is TGTGCCATCACCCTAACAGGGGAGGATGGCTACACCTTC.

This chain links TRBV28 with TRBJ1-2; D might be TRBD1 (6 bases). Germline V gene sequence: CDR1 MDHEN, CDR2 SYDVKM. V lost 8 bases to trimming and J lost 1 base, with 14 bases between them. The CDR3 is 14 amino acids. The CDR3, as DNA: TGTGCCAGCCGGGAAACAGGGAGTAACTATGGCTACACCTTC. It translates to CASRETGSNYGYTF.

A remark on this clone: Other DNA sequences from this sample encode an identical CDR3 as well. V is TRBV28 and J is TRBJ1-5; TRBD1 is a possible D gene (5 bases). The germline V and J ends were trimmed by 3 bases and 1 base, with 7 bases remaining between them. Per germline, CDR1 MDHEN and CDR2 SYDVKM. This CDR3 is 14 amino acids long. In nucleotides, the CDR3 is TGTGCCAGCAGTTTCGGGGGAAGCAATCAGCCCCAGCATTTT. Its translation is CASSFGGSNQPQHF.

The chain couples TRBV27 to TRBJ2-3, with 7 bases identical to TRBD2. The CDR3 contains 14 residues. Germline CDR1 and CDR2: MNHEY and SMNVEV (reference sequence). The junction had 2 bases not matched to a gene; V was cut back by 4 bases and J by 1 base. This chain's CDR3 is CASSYGLGTDTQYF. In nucleotides, the CDR3 is TGTGCCAGCAGTTACGGACTAGGCACAGATACGCAGTATTTT.

This clone was seen a few times. The chain has TRBV27 and TRBJ1-1, with D uncertain. Germline V CDR1 and CDR2: MNHEY, SMNVEV (reference sequence). Trimming pared 4 bases from V and 3 bases from J, leaving 12 bases between. The CDR3 spans 14 residues. The CDR3 is CASSSYLVDTEAFF. CDR3 coding DNA: TGTGCCAGCAGTTCCTACCTCGTGGACACTGAAGCTTTCTTT.

The chain employs TRBV27 and TRBJ1-2, with no clear D. The length of the CDR3 is 15 residues. Germline loops: CDR1 MNHEY, CDR2 SMNVEV (reference sequence). V lost 4 bases, J lost 7 bases, and 19 bases lay in between. The CDR3 DNA sequence: TGTGCCAGCAGTTCTAAGACCCAAACGGAGGGTGGCTACACCTTC. Protein sequence: CASSSKTQTEGGYTF.

This clone was recorded a few times. The V call is TRBV28, the J call TRBJ2-1; the match to TRBD2 covers 8 bases. The germline CDR1 and CDR2 sequences are MDHEN and SYDVKM. The CDR3 has 16 residues. V trimming: 1 base; J trimming: 5 bases; junction bases outside the gene matches: 7. CDR3 sequence (DNA): TGTGCCAGCAGTTTATCCCCTTGGACTAGCAACAATGAGCAGTTCTTC. Translation: CASSLSPWTSNNEQFF.

This sequence joins TRBV5-4 and TRBJ2-5; weak D call: TRBD1 (6 bases). CDR1 is SGHNT and CDR2 is YYREEE in the germline V gene (reference sequence). Deletions cut 5 bases from V and 2 bases from J, with 13 bases between. The CDR3 loop spans 14 amino acids. CDR3: CASRYNRVQETQYF. DNA of the CDR3: TGTGCCAGCAGATATAACAGGGTACAAGAGACCCAGTACTTC.

The rearrangement joins TRBV28 to TRBJ1-6, with 8 bases that match TRBD1. Germline values: CDR1 MDHEN, CDR2 SYDVKM. The CDR3 is made up of 16 amino acids. Unmatched junction bases numbered 8, after V lost 3 bases and J lost 7 bases. CDR3 nucleotide sequence: TGTGCCAGCAGTTTCTTACAGGGGGGAACGAATTCACCCCTCCACTTT. It translates to CASSFLQGGTNSPLHF.

V is TRBV7-2 and J is TRBJ1-2; TRBD1 aligns across 8 bases. Losses at the gene ends were 6 bases for V and 1 base for J; bases not matched to a gene: 10. The CDR3 is made up of 16 amino acids. Per germline, CDR1 SGHTA and CDR2 FQGNSA. The CDR3 spells CASSSPDRADNYGYTF. The CDR3 nucleotides are TGTGCCAGCAGTTCTCCGGACAGGGCGGATAACTATGGCTACACCTTC.